This T cell receptor beta chain originates from a study of T cells in Graves' hyperthyroidism and ophthalmopathy. Enrolled ophthalmopathy patients presented with a Clinical Activity Score of at least 3, a NOSPECS grade of at least 4, and disease duration under 3 months. Exclusion followed for patients with uncontrolled infection, other autoimmune disease, pregnancy or lactation. Study results and limitations: Ophthalmopathy stood apart from stable hyperthyroidism in a 13 V-J model.

RNA transcripts provided the source from which TCR beta CDR3 regions were amplified. A set of HTBI primers served as the primers for a first-round RT-PCR of the TCR CDR3. In TCRdb, the multiplex PCR reads were re-called with MiXCR into one record per CDR3 protein. Here the sample spans under 600,000 distinct CDR3 sequences, around 15% being singletons. This clonotype was counted many times. Its antigen is unknown. Trimming took 4 bases from V and 9 from J, leaving 18 bases between them. CDR3 length: 15 residues. Germline CDR1 and CDR2: LGHDT and YNNKEL (reference sequence). Sequencing input: blood. The chain employs TRBV3-1 and TRBJ2-2; no reliable D call. The source is a woman in her forties with Graves' ophthalmopathy. CDR3 residues: CASSPTRSSARELFF. The DNA for the CDR3 is TGTGCCAGCAGCCCTACACGATCGTCTGCACGGGAGCTGTTTTTT.